These 18 T cell receptor beta chains share one sample of origin, sequenced in a study of T cells in Graves' hyperthyroidism and ophthalmopathy. The investigators amplified TCR beta CDR3 regions from RNA transcripts. The TCR CDR3 was amplified in a first-round RT-PCR using the HTBI primer set. Using its own MiXCR run on the multiplex PCR reads, TCRdb lists one record per CDR3 protein. Seen here are around 350,000 distinct CDR3 sequences, 19% observed once, and the top ten hold about 3.5%. Sequenced material: blood. The receptors derive from a woman aged 18-30 years with Graves' hyperthyroidism.

This clonotype came up many times. This chain connects TRBV2 to TRBJ1-2; D unclear. Trimming stripped 7 bases from V and 8 bases from J, with 14 bases between. From germline, CDR1 is SNHLY and CDR2 FYNNEI. The CDR3 has 12 residues. For the CDR3, the DNA is TGTGCCAGCACTAGGACCTCGGAGGGCTACACCTTC. Its protein product is CASTRTSEGYTF.

A word on this clonotype: A clone one base away is much larger, so this may be a read error. V gene TRBV12-3 or TRBV12-4 combines with J gene TRBJ1-5, with 7 bases fitting TRBD1. The CDR3 has 16 residues. CDR3 in amino acids: CASILDYRGPNQPQHF. CDR3 nucleotide sequence: TGTGCCAGCATTTTAGACTACAGGGGACCCAATCAGCCCCAGCATTTT.

The table lists this clonotype with many counts. DNA for the CDR3: TGCGCCAGCAGCTTGACAACAAATCCGAACACTGAAGCTTTCTTT. This gives the protein CASSLTTNPNTEAFF. The chain links TRBV5-1 to TRBJ1-1; D not resolved. Looked up from germline, CDR1 is SGHRS and CDR2 is YFSETQ. Trimming took off 1 base at V and 1 base at J, with 11 bases between the two ends. The CDR3 totals 15 residues.

In this sample, this clonotype turned up many times. The V and J genes are TRBV12-3 or TRBV12-4 and TRBJ1-5, with TRBD1 matching 12 bases. This CDR3 has 14 amino acids. After removal of 5 bases from V and 11 bases from J, the junction contained 7 bases not matched to a gene. This CDR3 reads CASSGTGGRGAQHF. The CDR3 bases are TGTGCCAGCAGTGGGACAGGGGGCCGAGGGGCCCAGCATTTT.

This clonotype was detected ten times or more. The genes are TRBV28 and TRBJ2-2, with a possible D match to TRBD2 (5 bases). Germline-derived CDR1 and CDR2 are MDHEN and SYDVKM. V gave up 5 bases and J gave up 1 base, with 5 bases separating them. This CDR3 region has 13 residues. CDR3 DNA: TGTGCCAGCAGTGAGGGGAACACCGGGGAGCTGTTTTTT. Translating gives CASSEGNTGELFF.

Ten or more counts support this clonotype. The V gene is TRBV18, the J gene TRBJ1-5; 10 bases line up with TRBD1. Per germline, CDR1 KGHSH and CDR2 LQKENI. The CDR3 is 17 residues long. Germline trimming cut 0 bases from V and 2 bases from J; bases unmatched to any gene: 4. The CDR3 DNA reads as TGTGCCAGCTCACCACCAACCGGGACAGGGGGCAATCAGCCCCAGCATTTT. This sequence encodes CASSPPTGTGGNQPQHF.

This clonotype showed up many times. This chain uses TRBV15 with TRBJ2-7; the D is unclear. This CDR3 comprises 13 residues. V dropped 5 bases and J dropped 5 bases, with 13 bases sitting between them. The germline V gene has CDR1 LNHNV and CDR2 YYDKDF (reference sequence). The CDR3 sequence is CATSDTQTDEQYF. The CDR3 coding sequence is TGTGCCACCAGCGATACGCAGACGGACGAGCAGTACTTC.

In its sample, this clonotype was seen many times. The rearrangement links TRBV12-3 or TRBV12-4 to TRBJ2-5, with D possibly matching TRBD2 (6 bases). With 7 bases removed from V and 2 bases from J, the gap between germline ends came to 14 bases. This CDR3 is built from 14 residues. CDR3 sequence: CASTPAGGQETQYF. The CDR3 DNA follows: TGTGCCAGCACCCCCGCCGGGGGACAAGAGACCCAGTACTTC.

This clonotype occurred a few times. The chain uses TRBV14 and TRBJ2-7, with 12 positions matching TRBD1. The length of the CDR3 is 20 residues. CDR1 is SGHDN and CDR2 is FVKESK in the germline V gene. V trimming: 1 base; J trimming: 1 base; junction bases outside the gene matches: 14. The CDR3: CASSQGGRDRGRLSSYEQYF. CDR3 sequence (DNA): TGTGCCAGCAGCCAAGGGGGTCGGGACAGGGGGCGCCTTAGTTCCTACGAGCAGTACTTC.

This clonotype was counted at least ten times. The V gene is TRBV5-1, the J gene TRBJ2-2; TRBD2 might be the D (5 bases). Germline CDR1 reads SGHRS; CDR2 reads YFSETQ. V was trimmed by 0 bases and J by 4 bases, leaving 10 bases between them. This CDR3 is built from 15 residues. The DNA of the CDR3 is TGCGCCAGCAGCTTGGGGCTAGCTGTCACCGGGGAGCTGTTTTTT. This gives the protein CASSLGLAVTGELFF. The variable domain in full, completed from reference TRBV5-1 and TRBJ2-2, reads KAGVTQTPRYLIKTRGQQVTLSCSPISGHRSVSWYQQTPGQGLQFLFEYFSETQRNKGNFPGRFSGRQFSNSRSEMNVSTLELGDSALYLCASSLGLAVTGELFFGEGSRLTVL.

The J gene is TRBJ2-2, the V gene TRBV6-1; 7 bases align to TRBD2. This CDR3 contains 13 residues. Germline V gives CDR1 MNHNS, CDR2 SASEGT. J gave up 6 bases and V 5 bases, and 3 bases lay outside the gene matches. The CDR3: CASSQLAPGELFF. The CDR3 DNA reads TGTGCCAGCAGTCAACTAGCGCCCGGGGAGCTGTTTTTT.

This clonotype has a handful of counts. The chain combines TRBV3-1 with TRBJ1-1; D gene uncertain. The CDR3 covers 13 residues. CDR1 and CDR2 (germline): LGHDT, YNNKEL (reference sequence). Deletions cut 7 bases from V and 5 bases from J, with 14 bases between. This chain's CDR3 is CASTRLGGTEAFF. In DNA form, the CDR3 reads TGTGCCAGCACCAGGTTGGGAGGGACTGAAGCTTTCTTT.

The chain carries TRBV7-9 and TRBJ2-5, with a possible D match to TRBD2 (7 bases). Trimming cost V 5 bases and J 3 bases, with 16 bases left between them. The CDR3 is 15 amino acids. Germline V CDR1 and CDR2: SEHNR, FQNEAQ (reference sequence). The CDR3 DNA is TGTGCCAGCAGCCGGAGGAGGGGGGGCGAAGAGACCCAGTACTTC. Translated, it gives CASSRRRGGEETQYF. Complete variable domain (other parts from reference TRBV7-9 and TRBJ2-5): DTGVSQNPRHKITKRGQNVTFRCDPISEHNRLYWYRQTLGQGPEFLTYFQNEAQLEKSRLLSDRFSAERPKGSFSTLEIQRTEQGDSAMYLCASSRRRGGEETQYFGPGTRLLVL.

Ten or more counts support this clonotype. The chain uses TRBV28 and TRBJ2-7; 14 bases are a match to TRBD2. CDR3 length equals 14 residues. Germline CDR1 reads MDHEN; CDR2 reads SYDVKM. The ends lost 5 bases at V and 5 bases at J; junction bases unmatched: 2. The CDR3 reads CASSATSGGDEQYF. The CDR3 nucleotides read TGTGCCAGCAGTGCGACTAGCGGGGGGGACGAGCAGTACTTC.

In this sample, this clonotype turned up many times. The chain links TRBV6-1 to TRBJ2-7, with D unresolved. Germline loops: CDR1 MNHNS, CDR2 SASEGT. The CDR3 spans 10 residues. V was clipped by 3 bases and J by 6 bases, with 3 bases between them. The CDR3 loop is CASSDFEQYF. In DNA form, the CDR3 reads TGTGCCAGCAGTGATTTCGAGCAGTACTTC.

This clonotype was seen repeatedly, ten times or more. The rearrangement joins TRBV5-1 to TRBJ2-7, with D possibly being TRBD2 (6 bases). This CDR3 region has 15 residues. V was trimmed by 3 bases and J by 4 bases, leaving 17 bases between them. Germline V CDR1 and CDR2: SGHRS, YFSETQ. The CDR3 DNA is TGCGCCAGCAGCTCCGGGACTCAGAGGGTATACGAGCAGTACTTC. It is translated as CASSSGTQRVYEQYF.

In its sample, this clonotype was seen many times. The chain combines TRBV28 with TRBJ1-6; possibly TRBD1 for D (5 bases). The germline CDR1 and CDR2 sequences are MDHEN and SYDVKM. The CDR3 totals 16 residues. The V and J ends lost 4 bases and 8 bases respectively, with 18 bases between them. The CDR3 here is CASSWGLTETDSPLHF. CDR3 DNA: TGTGCCAGCAGTTGGGGTTTGACAGAAACGGATTCACCCCTCCACTTT.

This clonotype was picked up many times. The chain links TRBV6-1 to TRBJ1-2, with 11 positions matching TRBD1. J lost 1 base, V lost 5 bases, and 6 bases had no gene match. This CDR3 has 16 residues. The germline CDR1 and CDR2 sequences are MNHNS and SASEGT. The CDR3 reads CASSLFGTGGNYGYTF. CDR3 sequence (DNA): TGTGCCAGCAGTCTCTTCGGGACAGGGGGTAACTATGGCTACACCTTC.